This paragraph reports one T cell receptor beta chain. This clonotype appeared many times. The antigen it recognizes is unknown. Base qualities are not provided; no much larger clone lies one nucleotide away. To prepare the library, 5' RACE was applied. Instrument on record: NextSeq 500. The TCR library protocol attached a unique molecular identifier to each TCR cDNA molecule to allow correction of PCR and sequencing errors. From the authors' description of their analysis: TCR identification, UMI-based error correction and CDR3 extraction were performed with Decombinator tools. TCRs above a frequency of 2 per 1,000, corresponding to the top 1% of the tumor frequency distribution, were defined as expanded. Expanded tumor TCRs were classed as regional if statistically deemed absent (corrected P<0.05) from at least one tumor region, otherwise ubiquitous. Renyi diversity was calculated using the R vegan package after each repertoire was subsampled 100 times to 5,000 TCRs. To build CDR3 similarity networks, amino acid triplet string-kernel similarity was used, and CDR3s were connected when their pairwise similarity was above 0.82. TCRdb redid the processing of the public reads, applying fastp at Q25 and MiXCR, and retained in-frame beta chains. CDR3 protein duplicates are merged, each entry listing the most common genes and DNA. The V and J calls, along with clone size, are taken from TCRdb and not from the paper's own processing. This sample has 7,000 to 10,000 distinct CDR3 sequences in its table, and roughly 3% of those were observed once. The ten most abundant clones make up about an eighth of the sample.

This sample was taken from a study of spatial heterogeneity in lung cancer (dated by TCRdb to the late 2010s). Describing the broader study: Beta-chain transcripts were consistently detected in greater numbers than alpha-chain transcripts, which likely reflects a higher abundance of beta-chain transcripts. Nonsynonymous mutation counts, determined by whole-exome sequencing of tumor tissue, were related to TCR repertoire features. Both alpha and beta chains were TCR-sequenced in approximately 220 tumor regions, under 85 matched nontumor lung samples and over 55 PBMC samples obtained at surgery. TCR transcript counts in tumor regions correlated strongly with a T cell transcriptional module score from matched bulk RNA-seq. In the raw uncorrected reads, each unique combination of TCR and UMI appeared more than ten times on average. TCR alpha and beta repertoires were quantitatively compared across multiple tumor regions, matched nontumor lung and blood in non-small cell lung cancer.

Overall study results and their limits: TCR-seq coverage of tumor T cells was estimated at only roughly 7.7% for alpha chains and around 13% for beta chains. Counts of ubiquitous and regional expanded TCRs were found to correlate with counts of ubiquitous and regional nonsynonymous mutations, respectively. A correlation was observed between the number of expanded intratumoral alpha and beta TCRs and the tumor nonsynonymous mutation count. Confirming at a functional level the hypothesis that regional TCRs recognize regional mutations was considered to require additional single-cell paired TCR alpha and beta sequencing.

The time point label, as the study defines it: sample taken at primary tumor resection. Samples were obtained from approximately 72 patients with early-stage, untreated non-small cell lung cancer from the lung TRACERx cohort. For TCR sequencing, whole RNA was extracted from tumor and nontumor lung tissue, or from cryopreserved PBMC samples, and no cell sorting was done. Patients were selected for TCR sequencing only if sufficient RNA was available from at least two tumor regions. Before selection, tumor and adjacent nontumor lung specimens were reviewed by a lung pathologist. Reading from cysteine to phenylalanine, the CDR3 counts 13 amino acids. Left in the record is the CDR3 DNA by itself, 39 bases read in frame from the first base. V is cut by 0 bases and J by 7 bases, and the space between the germline ends is 7 bases.

The V and J genes are TRBV12-3 or TRBV12-4 and TRBJ1-5, with no reliable assignment of the D segment. Material: lung tumor tissue, obtained at surgery. This TCR came from a male donor with early-stage non-small cell lung cancer. The base sequence is TGTGCCAGCAGTTTAGCGGCTCAACAGCCCCAGCATTTT. It translates to CASSLAAQQPQHF.